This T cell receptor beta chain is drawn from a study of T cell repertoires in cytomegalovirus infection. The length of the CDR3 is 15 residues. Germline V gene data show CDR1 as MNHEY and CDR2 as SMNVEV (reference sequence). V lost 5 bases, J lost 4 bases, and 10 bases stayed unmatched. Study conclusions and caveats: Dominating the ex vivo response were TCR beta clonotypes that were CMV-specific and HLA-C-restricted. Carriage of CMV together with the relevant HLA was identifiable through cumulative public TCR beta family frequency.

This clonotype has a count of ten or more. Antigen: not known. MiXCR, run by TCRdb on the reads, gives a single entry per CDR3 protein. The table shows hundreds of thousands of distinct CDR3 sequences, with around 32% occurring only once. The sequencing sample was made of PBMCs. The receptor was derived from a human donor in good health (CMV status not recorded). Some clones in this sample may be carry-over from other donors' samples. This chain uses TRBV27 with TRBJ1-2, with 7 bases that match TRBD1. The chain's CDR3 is CASSAARDSLYGYTF. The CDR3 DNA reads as TGTGCCAGCAGTGCAGCTCGGGACAGTCTCTATGGCTACACCTTC.